This T cell receptor beta chain was captured in a study of T-cell reconstitution after alpha-beta-depleted transplantation in children. Study observations and caveats: Some patients owed their high day-60 TCRbeta diversity to surviving recipient T cells and thymic progenitors.

V was cut by 4 bases and J by 3 bases, with 18 bases left in between. CDR3 length equals 16 residues. The germline V gene encodes CDR1 SGHKS and CDR2 YYEKEE (reference sequence). Researchers prepared the TCRbeta library using unique molecular identifiers, the study reports. TCRdb processed the PCR reads anew with MiXCR; each CDR3 protein has one entry. The repertoire consists of hundreds of thousands of distinct CDR3 sequences, with approximately 13% occurring once and the leading ten covering around 2%. On this clonotype itself: The antigen is undetermined.

This sequence originates from a male patient younger than 18 who had a stem cell transplant for acute myeloid leukemia, so the T cells may come from the graft donor. Specimen: PBMCs, mostly from graft donor cells, collected 360 days after TCRalphabeta/CD19-depleted stem cell transplant. The V gene is TRBV5-5, the J gene TRBJ2-3; possible D gene TRBD2, 6 bases. Here the CDR3 reads CASSLDRDFLTDTQYF. In DNA form, the CDR3 reads TGTGCCAGCAGCCTTGACCGGGACTTCTTGACAGATACGCAGTATTTT.